This TCR beta chain was captured by sequencing in a study of CD8 T cells in Susac syndrome. Study summary: Patients with Susac syndrome were therapy-naive, taking corticosteroids, with some also receiving intravenous immunoglobulin, or taking intravenous immunoglobulin alone at the time their blood was drawn. Study conclusions and caveats: Regarding the TCR sequencing and HLA analysis, the study admitted that a relatively small number of individuals were involved.

Remarks on this clonotype: Its antigen is unknown.

Random-hexamer reverse transcription was applied to 0.5 to 1 ug RNA. TCR beta CDR3 was amplified by immunoSEQ covering 54 Vbeta and 13 Jbeta. A single record per CDR3 protein comes from TCRdb applying MiXCR to the immunoSEQ multiplex PCR reads. The sample has 110,000 to 150,000 distinct CDR3 sequences, 95% seen once. V was trimmed by 9 bases and J by 0 bases, leaving 11 bases between them. Germline V gives CDR1 SNHLY, CDR2 FYNNEI. The CDR3 contains 13 residues. The sequence was collected from a human donor with Susac syndrome. V usage is TRBV2 and J usage is TRBJ1-1; possibly TRBD1 for D (5 bases). The sequenced material came from CD4+ T cells from PBMCs. The CDR3: CARRQTMNTEAFF. CDR3 DNA: TGTGCCAGAAGACAGACCATGAACACTGAAGCTTTCTTT.